Listed here are 22 T cell receptor beta chains from one sample, sequenced in a study of T-cell memory formation after mild COVID-19 (dated by TCRdb to the early 2020s). The method was 5' RACE. The data were produced on an Illumina NovaSeq 6000. In TCRdb, the public reads were trimmed at Q25 with fastp and aligned with MiXCR, with productive beta chains retained. Merged by CDR3 protein, the rows form single entries marked with the most common genes and DNA. The sample includes approximately 5,000 distinct CDR3 sequences, with less than 30% observed a single time. Roughly 2% of the sample goes to the ten largest clones. Source material: PBMCs or a T cell subset sorted from them (not recorded which). Receptors were obtained from an adult who had mild COVID-19 (a few samples of this study predate the infection). The sample titles of this study are shuffled in the database, so cell type and time point are left out.

By share, this clonotype ranks as medium-sized. The chain couples TRBV7-9 to TRBJ2-2, with 7 positions matching TRBD1. Germline V lookup: CDR1 SEHNR, CDR2 FQNEAQ (reference sequence). V lost 3 bases to trimming and J lost 2 bases; unmatched junction nucleotides: 9. This CDR3 contains 17 residues. The CDR3 protein is CASSFVLTGKNTGELFF. The CDR3 bases are TGTGCCAGCAGCTTTGTTCTGACAGGGAAAAACACCGGGGAGCTGTTTTTT.

By sample fraction, this clonotype is medium-sized. This chain uses TRBV3-1 with TRBJ1-2, with D possibly matching TRBD1 (5 bases). In germline, CDR1 is LGHDT, CDR2 YNNKEL (reference sequence). V shed 2 bases and J shed 6 bases, with 7 bases lying between them. CDR3 length: 12 residues. The CDR3 nucleotides are TGTGCCAGCAGCCAACGACAGCATGGCTACACCTTC. It is translated as CASSQRQHGYTF.

By sample fraction, this clonotype is medium-sized. This chain links TRBV7-9 with TRBJ2-7; D is undetermined. The CDR3 is 13 residues long. Trimming took off 5 bases at V and 6 bases at J, with 14 bases between the two ends. Germline CDR1 is SEHNR and CDR2 is FQNEAQ (reference sequence). The CDR3 here is CASSPPPPGEQYF. The CDR3 bases are TGTGCCAGCAGCCCGCCCCCCCCCGGCGAGCAGTACTTC.

V gene TRBV5-1 combines with J gene TRBJ2-3; TRBD1 matches 9 bases. Germline lookup yields CDR1 SGHRS and CDR2 YFSETQ. This CDR3 is built from 15 residues. The trim removed 1 base at V and 3 bases at J, leaving 3 bases unmatched. CDR3 in amino acids: CASSLMDRGTDTQYF. The CDR3 coding sequence is TGCGCCAGCAGCTTGATGGACAGGGGAACAGATACGCAGTATTTT.

This clonotype is termed medium-sized. The chain combines TRBV4-2 with TRBJ2-3; D is uncertain. Germline CDR1 and CDR2: LGHNA and YNFKEQ. The CDR3 length is 13 residues. V was clipped by 0 bases and J by 4 bases, with 5 bases between them. The CDR3: CASSQDAPDTQYF. DNA of the CDR3: TGTGCCAGCAGCCAAGATGCGCCAGATACGCAGTATTTT.

This clonotype is labeled as medium-sized (0.01 to 0.1%). This chain joins TRBV6-5 and TRBJ1-6, with D possibly TRBD1 on 6 matching bases. V lost 2 bases, J lost 0 bases, and 14 bases lay in between. The germline gives CDR1 MNHEY, CDR2 SVGAGI. The CDR3 runs to 18 residues. Written as DNA, the CDR3 is TGTGCCAGCAGTTACCAGGGGACTCCGAGCTCCTATAATTCACCCCTCCACTTT. Its translation: CASSYQGTPSSYNSPLHF.

The genes are TRBV9 and TRBJ2-1; possibly TRBD1 for D (5 bases). The CDR3 is 14 residues long. Looked up from germline, CDR1 is SGDLS and CDR2 is YYNGEE. V lost 1 base, J lost 4 bases, and 9 bases lay in between. The CDR3 nucleotides read TGTGCCAGCAGCGTACATACAGGATACAATGAGCAGTTCTTC. As protein: CASSVHTGYNEQFF.

This clonotype is medium-sized within its sample. V gene TRBV24-1 combines with J gene TRBJ2-2, with a weak D call TRBD1 (5 bases). The CDR3 loop spans 16 amino acids. Germline CDR1 reads KGHDR; CDR2 reads SFDVKD. With 4 bases removed from V and 4 bases from J, the gap between germline ends came to 15 bases. CDR3: CATSDNSGRGTGELFF. Here the CDR3 DNA reads TGTGCCACCAGTGACAACAGTGGAAGGGGCACCGGGGAGCTGTTTTTT.

This clonotype was recorded at least ten times. The V call is TRBV5-4, the J call TRBJ2-7, with D possibly being TRBD1 or TRBD2 (5 bases each). V was shortened by 3 bases and J by 6 bases, with 13 bases between the two germline ends. This CDR3 region has 13 residues. The germline V gene has CDR1 SGHNT and CDR2 YYREEE (reference sequence). The CDR3 reads CASSWGPSGEQYV. In nucleotides, the CDR3 is TGTGCCAGCAGCTGGGGACCCTCAGGCGAGCAGTACGTC.

The CDR3 region has the DNA TGTGCCAGCAGCCAAGACAGGGTTGGTCAGCCCCAGCATTTT. This sequence encodes CASSQDRVGQPQHF. The genes are TRBV5-6 and TRBJ1-5, with 7 bases aligning to TRBD1. This CDR3 contains 14 residues. The germline gives CDR1 SGHDT, CDR2 YYEEEE. Trimming cost V 4 bases and J 6 bases; bases outside gene matches: 7.

The rearrangement links TRBV24-1 to TRBJ1-5; a possible D gene is TRBD1 (5 bases). Germline loops: CDR1 KGHDR, CDR2 SFDVKD. The germline V and J ends were trimmed by 0 bases and 1 base, with 6 bases remaining between them. The CDR3 loop spans 15 amino acids. The CDR3 bases are TGTGCCACCAGTGATTTGCCAGGGAGCAATCAGCCCCAGCATTTT. Residues: CATSDLPGSNQPQHF.

This clonotype occurred many times. The V call is TRBV12-3 or TRBV12-4, the J call TRBJ1-4; D gene unclear. The CDR3 sequence is 15 residues long. The V and J ends lost 2 bases and 2 bases respectively, with 9 bases between them. The CDR3 nucleotides read TGTGCCAGCAGTTTATTGGGCGTCACTAATGAAAAACTGTTTTTT. It yields the protein CASSLLGVTNEKLFF.

Judged by abundance, this clonotype is medium-sized (0.01 to 0.1%). This sequence joins TRBV19 and TRBJ2-2; D remains ambiguous. The V end lost 3 bases, the J end lost 4 bases, and 6 bases lay between the germline ends. CDR1 is LNHDA and CDR2 is SQIVND in the germline V gene (reference sequence). The CDR3 consists of 13 residues. In nucleotides, the CDR3 is TGTGCCAGTAGTATTATAAGCACCGGGGAGCTGTTTTTT. Its translation is CASSIISTGELFF. Combining the CDR3 with reference TRBV19 and TRBJ2-2 gives the whole variable domain DGGITQSPKYLFRKEGQNVTLSCEQNLNHDAMYWYRQDPGQGLRLIYYSQIVNDFQKGDIAEGYSVSREKKESFPLTVTSAQKNPTAFYLCASSIISTGELFFGEGSRLTVL.

By sample share, this clonotype is medium-sized. The chain is built from TRBV29-1 and TRBJ2-7; 9 bases fit TRBD2. V lost 5 bases to trimming and J lost 3 bases; unmatched junction nucleotides: 5. Germline assignment: CDR1 SQVTM and CDR2 ANQGSEA. The CDR3 is 13 residues long. The CDR3 sequence: CSVRLAGIYEQYF. DNA for the CDR3: TGCAGCGTTCGGCTAGCGGGGATCTACGAGCAGTACTTC.

The gene calls are TRBV30 and TRBJ2-3; weak D call: TRBD1 (6 bases). The CDR3 is made up of 17 amino acids. V was pared by 3 bases and J by 6 bases, with 25 bases between. Germline V gene data show CDR1 as GTSNPN and CDR2 as SVGIG (reference sequence). CDR3 amino acids: CAWRGTSGTHRVDTQYF. DNA for the CDR3: TGTGCCTGGAGGGGAACGTCCGGGACCCACAGGGTGGATACGCAGTATTTT. Filled out from reference TRBV30 and TRBJ2-3, the complete variable domain reads SQTIHQWPATLVQPVGSPLSLECTVEGTSNPNLYWYRQAAGRGLQLLFYSVGIGQISSEVPQNLSASRPQDRQFILSSKKLLLSDSGFYLCAWRGTSGTHRVDTQYFGPGTRLTVL.

This clonotype is categorized as medium-sized. The CDR3 loop is CASSLPSGGAFSTGELFF. DNA for the CDR3: TGTGCCAGCAGTTTGCCTAGCGGGGGGGCCTTTAGCACCGGGGAGCTGTTTTTT. The rearrangement links TRBV28 to TRBJ2-2, with 12 nucleotides matching TRBD2. The CDR3 is 18 residues long. The V and J ends lost 3 bases and 4 bases, in that order; junction bases with no gene match: 9. Germline lookup yields CDR1 MDHEN and CDR2 SYDVKM.

This clonotype rates as medium-sized (0.01 to 0.1%). The chain joins TRBV10-3 to TRBJ2-7, with no clear D. CDR1 is ENHRY and CDR2 is SYGVKD in the germline V gene. Trimming removed 11 bases from V and 3 bases from J, with 17 bases in between. This CDR3 is 13 amino acids long. The CDR3: CAAGRTGDYEQYF. CDR3 nucleotide sequence: TGTGCCGCAGGACGGACGGGTGACTACGAGCAGTACTTC.

In its sample, this clonotype ranks as medium-sized. The CDR3 nucleotides read TGCAGCGTTGAAGATCTCTACTTCACAGATACGCAGTATTTT. It translates to CSVEDLYFTDTQYF. The chain uses TRBV29-1 and TRBJ2-3, with D unclear. The V and J ends lost 0 bases and 2 bases respectively, with 9 bases between them. CDR3 size: 14 residues. Germline V gene lookup returns CDR1 SQVTM and CDR2 ANQGSEA.

This clonotype was observed at least ten times. V usage is TRBV4-3 and J usage is TRBJ1-2; D is unclear. V was pared by 1 base and J by 4 bases, with 13 bases between. Germline V gene lookup returns CDR1 LGHNA and CDR2 YSLEER. The CDR3 runs to 15 residues. For the CDR3, the DNA is TGCGCCAGCAGCCAAGCTCCCGATGGTAGCTATGGCTACACCTTC. Its translation: CASSQAPDGSYGYTF.

Judged by abundance, this clonotype is medium-sized. J is TRBJ2-1 and V is TRBV20-1; no definite D call. Germline CDR1 and CDR2: DFQATT and SNEGSKA (reference sequence). V was pared by 3 bases and J by 0 bases, with 15 bases between. The CDR3 length is 16 residues. The CDR3 spells CSASLAGDSSYNEQFF. CDR3 DNA sequence: TGCAGTGCTAGTCTTGCTGGGGATAGCTCCTACAATGAGCAGTTCTTC.

This clonotype is labeled medium-sized. This chain uses TRBV5-1 with TRBJ1-1; D gene ambiguous. The CDR3 is made up of 11 amino acids. With 0 bases removed from V and 6 bases from J, the gap between germline ends came to 3 bases. CDR1 SGHRS and CDR2 YFSETQ come from the germline V gene. CDR3 region: CASSLEAEAFF. The DNA for the CDR3 is TGCGCCAGCAGCTTGGAGGCTGAAGCTTTCTTT.

This clonotype was detected ten times or more. The chain joins TRBV7-2 to TRBJ1-2; no clear D. The CDR3 consists of 11 residues. Trimming stripped 5 bases from V and 7 bases from J, with 8 bases between. Germline V gene data show CDR1 as SGHTA and CDR2 as FQGNSA. Here the CDR3 DNA reads TGTGCCAGCAGCCAAGGTTCTGGCTACACCTTC. This gives the protein CASSQGSGYTF.